The sequence of this T cell receptor beta chain was determined in a study of T cells in Graves' hyperthyroidism and ophthalmopathy. Looking at the study overall: Upon initial diagnosis and before any treatment, peripheral blood was collected.

Germline CDR1 LNHDA, CDR2 SQIVND (reference sequence). The V end lost 3 bases, the J end lost 4 bases, and 9 bases lay between the germline ends. CDR3 size: 13 residues. Study results and caveats: Appearing also in blood were most of the thyroid clonotypes expanded above 0.001. Stable hyperthyroidism and ophthalmopathy were separated using 13 V-J signatures. The model's output predicted ophthalmopathy at a median of about 6.5 months prior to onset.

Amplification of TCR beta CDR3 regions used RNA as the template. HTBI primers were employed in a first-round RT-PCR of the TCR CDR3. TCRdb called the multiplex PCR reads again in MiXCR, with one record for every CDR3 protein. Of about 520,000 distinct CDR3 sequences detected, 24% appear once; the ten largest clones hold about 10%. Concerning this clonotype itself: Antigen: not known. This clone may be a read error of a much larger clone one base away.

The clonotype originates from a woman aged 25 to 39 with Graves' ophthalmopathy. The sequencing input was blood. The rearrangement joins TRBV19 to TRBJ1-1; unclear D gene. CDR3 protein: CASSMSWGTEAFF. CDR3 bases: TGTGCCAGTAGTATGTCATGGGGCACTGAAGCTTTCTTT.